The sequence of this T cell receptor beta chain was determined in a study of control samples from healthy donors and cancer patients. Assay: immunoSEQ multiplex PCR; the TCRdb copy retains only in-frame clones and omits some. The table records 150,000 to 200,000 clones, about 90% of them present only once. CDR1 and CDR2 from the germline V gene are SQVTM and ANQGSEA. The J segment lost 1 base and the V segment lost 2 bases, leaving 4 bases of the junction unmatched. The CDR3 loop spans 16 amino acids. Sequences were obtained from blood. The TCR sequence derives from a woman between 45 and 65 years old in good health. The V and J genes are TRBV29-1 and TRBJ2-3; TRBD2 matches at 12 bases. The CDR3 sequence is CSVETSGGLGTDTQYF. The CDR3 nucleotides are TGCAGCGTTGAAACTAGCGGGGGGCTGGGCACAGATACGCAGTATTTT.